This TCR beta chain is drawn from a study of T cells in Graves' hyperthyroidism and ophthalmopathy. Study details: Peripheral blood was acquired at first diagnosis, ahead of any therapy whatsoever.

Diagnosis of hyperthyroidism was new in patients aged 18 to 65, and its duration was under 2 months. The authors took PBMCs from 10 ml fresh peripheral blood. Findings and limits, study-wide: Ophthalmopathy stood apart from stable hyperthyroidism in a 13 V-J model.

CDR3 length equals 14 residues. The germline gives CDR1 SGHVS, CDR2 FNYEAQ. V dropped 4 bases and J dropped 2 bases, with 11 bases sitting between them. As concerns this clonotype: Its matching antigen is unknown.

Regions amplified from RNA transcripts were the TCR beta CDR3 regions. First-round RT-PCR of the TCR CDR3 relied on the HTBI primer set. TCRdb passed the multiplex PCR reads through MiXCR, listing each CDR3 protein once. The sample has some 270,000 distinct CDR3 sequences; about an eighth are singletons. The chain couples TRBV7-6 to TRBJ2-5; D unclear. This TCR came from a woman aged 25 to 39 with Graves' hyperthyroidism that later progressed to Graves' ophthalmopathy. Material for sequencing was blood. CDR3 DNA: TGTGCCAGCAGCTCGCGAGAGATACAAGAGACCCAGTACTTC. The encoded protein is CASSSREIQETQYF.